This T cell receptor (beta chain) was identified during a study of T cell responses to AZD1222 COVID-19 vaccine. Study-wide background: Analysis merged second doses at about 4 or about 12 weeks.

Study-level findings and limits: Donors were mostly white British, more females; clonal diversity possibly underestimated. Reportedly, nearly half the spike-specific TCRs target unmutated variant regions. CD4 TCRs linked to vaccination spanned spike, dominating at 160-218 and 743-854.

This table comes from immunoSEQ multiplex PCR, and its TCRdb copy is limited to in-frame clones, with some not included. Of some 150,000 clones listed, about nine tenths were seen once; the top ten hold approximately 16%. Remarks on this clone: Its matching antigen is unknown.

The CDR3 spans 13 residues. Unmatched junction bases numbered 5, after V lost 6 bases and J lost 4 bases. This receptor was taken from an adult in good health. V gene TRBV23-1 combines with J gene TRBJ1-1, with 7 bases identical to TRBD1. TRBV23-1 counts as an open reading frame of uncertain function. This sample comprised peripheral blood, obtained on day 0 of AZD1222 vaccination. In nucleotides, the CDR3 is TGCGCCAGCAGCTTCCGGACAGGCACTGAAGCTTTCTTT. As protein: CASSFRTGTEAFF.